Listed below are T cell receptor beta chains from one sample, sequenced in a study of T cell responses to AZD1222 COVID-19 vaccine. The protocol was immunoSEQ multiplex PCR, while the TCRdb copy is restricted to in-frame clones and leaves out a portion. The data show approximately 110,000 clones, about nine tenths seen once. This specimen was peripheral blood, taken on day 0 of AZD1222 vaccination. These receptors were collected from an adult in good health. Each CDR3 is given with its conserved first and last residue. D genes are given only for firm matches. Clone size is stated in some rows and not others, as once, few, many or a class when expanded.

V gene: TRBV5-4; clone size: -; J gene: TRBJ2-3; D gene: -; CDR3 protein: CASSLAVYGDTQYF; CDR3 DNA: TGTGCCAGCAGCTTGGCCGTGTATGGGGATACGCAGTATTTT
V gene: TRBV4-3; clone size: few; J gene: TRBJ2-1; D gene: TRBD2; CDR3 protein: CASSQLAGAGNEQFF; CDR3 DNA: TGCGCCAGCAGCCAACTAGCGGGAGCGGGGAATGAGCAGTTCTTC
V gene: TRBV6-1; clone size: -; J gene: TRBJ2-2; D gene: -; CDR3 protein: CASSAFPDSYPGELFF; CDR3 DNA: TGTGCCAGCAGTGCGTTCCCGGACAGTTACCCCGGGGAGCTGTTTTTT
V gene: TRBV7-3; clone size: once; J gene: TRBJ2-7; D gene: TRBD2; CDR3 protein: CASSLIPSGSYEQYF; CDR3 DNA: TGTGCCAGCAGCTTAATCCCTAGCGGGAGTTACGAGCAGTACTTC
V gene: TRBV5-1; clone size: -; J gene: TRBJ2-4; D gene: -; CDR3 protein: CASSLDPWGKNIQYF; CDR3 DNA: TGCGCCAGCAGCTTGGATCCCTGGGGCAAAAACATTCAGTACTTC
V gene: TRBV24-1; clone size: -; J gene: TRBJ2-6; D gene: -; CDR3 protein: CATSDGGIPGANVLTF; CDR3 DNA: TGTGCCACCAGTGATGGGGGGATACCTGGGGCCAACGTCCTGACTTTC
V gene: TRBV19; clone size: -; J gene: TRBJ1-1; D gene: -; CDR3 protein: CASSRAVLNTEAFF; CDR3 DNA: TGTGCCAGTAGTCGGGCGGTATTGAACACTGAAGCTTTCTTT
V gene: TRBV28; clone size: -; J gene: TRBJ2-7; D gene: -; CDR3 protein: CASSLPGTDIAREQYF; CDR3 DNA: TGTGCCAGCAGTTTACCCGGGACGGATATTGCTCGCGAGCAGTACTTC
V gene: TRBV27; clone size: -; J gene: TRBJ1-6; D gene: TRBD1; CDR3 protein: CASSLSDRGSPYNSPLHF; CDR3 DNA: TGTGCCAGCAGTTTATCTGACAGGGGGTCCCCCTATAATTCACCCCTCCACTTT
V gene: TRBV5-1; clone size: -; J gene: TRBJ2-1; D gene: TRBD2; CDR3 protein: CASSFSLAGANEQFF; CDR3 DNA: TGCGCCAGCAGCTTTAGCCTAGCGGGAGCAAATGAGCAGTTCTTC
V gene: TRBV23-1; clone size: -; J gene: TRBJ2-1; D gene: -; CDR3 protein: CASSQSVGGSYNEQFF; CDR3 DNA: TGCGCCAGCAGTCAATCAGTAGGGGGGTCCTACAATGAGCAGTTCTTC
V gene: TRBV4-1; clone size: -; J gene: TRBJ1-1; D gene: -; CDR3 protein: CASSQVVMAEAEAFF; CDR3 DNA: TGCGCCAGCAGCCAAGTCGTTATGGCAGAAGCTGAAGCTTTCTTT
V gene: TRBV7-2; clone size: -; J gene: TRBJ1-2; D gene: -; CDR3 protein: CASSQTERNYGYTF; CDR3 DNA: TGTGCCAGCAGCCAGACAGAGAGAAATTATGGCTACACCTTC
V gene: TRBV28; clone size: once; J gene: TRBJ2-2; D gene: -; CDR3 protein: CASSMNTGELFF; CDR3 DNA: TGTGCCAGCAGTATGAACACCGGGGAGCTGTTTTTT
V gene: TRBV6-5; clone size: -; J gene: TRBJ1-2; D gene: -; CDR3 protein: CASIRRLGDYGYTF; CDR3 DNA: TGTGCCAGCATCCGGAGGCTCGGGGACTATGGCTACACCTTC
V gene: TRBV6-1; clone size: -; J gene: TRBJ1-5; D gene: -; CDR3 protein: CASSESPLPTDQPQHF; CDR3 DNA: TGTGCCAGCAGTGAATCCCCCTTGCCAACGGATCAGCCCCAGCATTTT
V gene: TRBV7-8; clone size: -; J gene: TRBJ2-1; D gene: -; CDR3 protein: CASSLRAGQIETYNEQFF; CDR3 DNA: TGTGCCAGCAGCTTAAGGGCCGGACAGATCGAGACTTACAATGAGCAGTTCTTC
V gene: TRBV6-4; clone size: -; J gene: TRBJ2-3; D gene: TRBD1; CDR3 protein: CASSSGQVGDTQYF; CDR3 DNA: TGTGCCAGCAGTTCCGGACAGGTCGGGGATACGCAGTATTTT
V gene: TRBV30; clone size: -; J gene: TRBJ1-3; D gene: TRBD1; CDR3 protein: CACTGGLGDSGNTIYF; CDR3 DNA: TGTGCCTGTACAGGGGGACTGGGTGACTCTGGAAACACCATATATTTT
V gene: TRBV21-1; clone size: few; J gene: TRBJ1-2; D gene: -; CDR3 protein: CASSKAPRDRPLNGYTF; CDR3 DNA: TGTGCCAGCAGCAAAGCCCCAAGGGACAGGCCTTTAAATGGCTACACCTTC
V gene: TRBV18; clone size: -; J gene: TRBJ2-1; D gene: TRBD1; CDR3 protein: CASSLSPGTGDVQFF; CDR3 DNA: TGTGCCAGCTCCCTCAGTCCCGGGACAGGGGACGTGCAGTTCTTC
V gene: TRBV7-8; clone size: -; J gene: TRBJ1-1; D gene: -; CDR3 protein: CASSRSGNTEAFF; CDR3 DNA: TGTGCCAGCAGCCGATCCGGGAACACTGAAGCTTTCTTC
V gene: TRBV5-1; clone size: -; J gene: TRBJ1-1; D gene: -; CDR3 protein: CASSLGQHTEAFF; CDR3 DNA: TGCGCCAGCAGCTTAGGCCAGCACACTGAAGCTTTCTTT
V gene: TRBV6-5; clone size: -; J gene: TRBJ2-3; D gene: TRBD1; CDR3 protein: CASSPGTGGERTQYF; CDR3 DNA: TGTGCCAGCAGCCCCGGGACAGGGGGCGAAAGGACGCAGTATTTT
V gene: TRBV20-1; clone size: -; J gene: TRBJ2-2; D gene: -; CDR3 protein: CSASQDRPNTGELFF; CDR3 DNA: TGCAGTGCTAGTCAGGACAGACCGAACACCGGGGAGCTGTTTTTT
V gene: TRBV2; clone size: -; J gene: TRBJ1-6; D gene: -; CDR3 protein: CASQRGSISSYNSPLHF; CDR3 DNA: TGTGCCAGCCAGAGGGGGAGCATCAGCTCCTATAATTCACCCCTCCACTTT
V gene: TRBV7-2; clone size: -; J gene: TRBJ2-6; D gene: TRBD2; CDR3 protein: CASSLRAGETGANVLTF; CDR3 DNA: TGTGCCAGCAGCCTCCGAGCGGGAGAGACAGGGGCCAACGTCCTGACTTTC
V gene: TRBV7-9; clone size: many; J gene: TRBJ1-5; D gene: TRBD1; CDR3 protein: CASSLEGTGGSNQPQHF; CDR3 DNA: TGTGCCAGCAGCTTAGAGGGGACAGGGGGGAGCAATCAGCCCCAGCATTTT
V gene: TRBV4-1; clone size: -; J gene: TRBJ2-1; D gene: -; CDR3 protein: CASSQDRGGRAPEQFF; CDR3 DNA: TGCGCCAGCAGCCAAGATAGGGGGGGCCGGGCCCCGGAGCAGTTCTTC
V gene: TRBV7-2; clone size: -; J gene: TRBJ1-2; D gene: -; CDR3 protein: CASSLDSGFYGYTF; CDR3 DNA: TGTGCCAGCAGCTTAGATTCAGGTTTCTATGGCTACACCTTC
V gene: TRBV14; clone size: -; J gene: TRBJ1-4; D gene: -; CDR3 protein: CASSQDLGAGEKLFF; CDR3 DNA: TGTGCCAGCAGCCAAGATTTAGGAGCAGGTGAAAAACTGTTTTTT
V gene: TRBV9; clone size: -; J gene: TRBJ1-3; D gene: -; CDR3 protein: CASSPPGSGNTIYF; CDR3 DNA: TGTGCCAGCAGCCCCCCTGGTTCTGGAAACACCATATATTTT
V gene: TRBV27; clone size: -; J gene: TRBJ2-6; D gene: -; CDR3 protein: CASRTGTGANVLTF; CDR3 DNA: TGTGCCAGCAGAACAGGGACTGGGGCCAACGTCCTGACTTTC